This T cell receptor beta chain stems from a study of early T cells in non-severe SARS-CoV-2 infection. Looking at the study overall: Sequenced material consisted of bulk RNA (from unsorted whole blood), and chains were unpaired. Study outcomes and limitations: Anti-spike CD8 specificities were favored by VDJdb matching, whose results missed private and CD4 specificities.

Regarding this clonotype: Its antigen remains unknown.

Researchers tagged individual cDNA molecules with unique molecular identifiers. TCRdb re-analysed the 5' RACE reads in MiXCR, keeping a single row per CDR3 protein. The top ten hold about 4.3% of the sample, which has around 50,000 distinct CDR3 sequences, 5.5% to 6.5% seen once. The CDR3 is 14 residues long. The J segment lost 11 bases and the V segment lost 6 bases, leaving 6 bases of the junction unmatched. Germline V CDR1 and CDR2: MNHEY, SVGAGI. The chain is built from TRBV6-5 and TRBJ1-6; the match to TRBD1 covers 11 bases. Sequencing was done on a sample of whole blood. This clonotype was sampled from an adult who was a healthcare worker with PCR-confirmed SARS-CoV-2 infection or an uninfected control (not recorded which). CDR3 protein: CASSFGQGAPPLHF. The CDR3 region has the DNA TGTGCCAGCAGCTTTGGACAGGGGGCTCCACCCCTCCACTTT.